This T cell receptor beta chain was obtained from a study of T cell repertoires in cytomegalovirus infection. Study-wide results and limits: In two of eight donors, the top clonotype was HLA-C-restricted CMV-specific.

In germline, CDR1 is SGHVS, CDR2 FNYEAQ. Trimming removed 7 bases at V and 6 bases at J, with 12 bases between. This CDR3 is 12 amino acids long. TCRdb reprocessed the reads with MiXCR, giving one entry per CDR3 protein. Of more than 200,000 distinct CDR3 sequences listed, 9.1% are singletons. This clonotype was found many times. The antigen is unknown. The genes are TRBV7-6 and TRBJ1-1; D might be TRBD1 (6 bases). The specimen sequenced was PBMCs. This clonotype was obtained from a human donor in good health (CMV status not recorded). Some clones in this sample may be carry-over from other donors' samples. This chain's CDR3 is CASTRTESEAFF. The CDR3 DNA sequence: TGTGCCAGCACCAGGACAGAGTCTGAAGCTTTCTTT.